Detailed here is one TCR beta chain. Its antigen is as yet unknown. The data belong to a study of vaccination effects on CD4 cells after COVID-19. V was trimmed by 1 base and J by 7 bases, leaving 11 bases between them. The germline V gene encodes CDR1 LNHDA and CDR2 SQIVND (reference sequence). This CDR3 has 15 amino acids. Using immunoSEQ multiplex PCR, the repertoire was profiled, and TCRdb retains in-frame clones only, with some absent. The sample contains around 19,000 clones, around three quarters of which appear only once. Antigen-specific CD4+ T cells were expanded with viral peptide pools in the ViraFEST assay before sequencing. Cultured cells yielded isolated CD4+ T cells after about ten days. Nucleocapsid antibodies stayed negative before and after vaccination, showing no earlier SARS-CoV-2 infection.

The starting material was CD4+ T cells from PBMCs cultured with HCoV-NL63 spike peptides, obtained before COVID-19 vaccination. The clonotype comes from a human donor who received a COVID-19 vaccine. The chain recombines TRBV19 with TRBJ1-6, with D unclear. The CDR3, as DNA: TGTGCCAGTAGTATAGGGGGAGGGAGGAATTCACCCCTCCACTTT. It translates to CASSIGGGRNSPLHF.